This entry lists 15 T cell receptor beta chains sequenced from one sample in a study of CD8 T cells in ankylosing spondylitis. TCRdb reprocessed the 5' RACE reads with MiXCR, giving one entry per CDR3 protein. This table has approximately 25,000 distinct CDR3 sequences, approximately 8% appearing once. The sequencing sample was made of blood. Receptors were obtained from a male donor with ankylosing spondylitis or in good health (not recorded which).

This clonotype was recorded many times. The chain recombines TRBV7-9 with TRBJ2-2; D not certain. V was pared by 6 bases and J by 4 bases, with 12 bases between. The CDR3 contains 14 residues. Germline-derived CDR1 and CDR2 are SEHNR and FQNEAQ (reference sequence). CDR3 region: CASSFSGITGELFF. The CDR3 bases are TGTGCCAGCAGTTTTTCTGGGATCACCGGGGAGCTGTTTTTT.

This clonotype was seen more than once but under ten times. V is TRBV10-3 and J is TRBJ2-5, with D possibly TRBD1 on 6 matching bases. This CDR3 is 12 amino acids long. V dropped 10 bases and J dropped 4 bases, with 13 bases sitting between them. Germline V lookup: CDR1 ENHRY, CDR2 SYGVKD. DNA of the CDR3: TGTGCCACCACAGGGTTCGGAGAGACCCAGTACTTC. It is translated as CATTGFGETQYF.

This clonotype has a handful of counts. The chain uses TRBV5-1 and TRBJ2-2; D is possibly TRBD2 (5 bases). Germline CDR1 is SGHRS and CDR2 is YFSETQ. The CDR3 is 15 amino acids. V dropped 3 bases and J dropped 1 base, with 10 bases sitting between them. CDR3 region: CASSSAGQNTGELFF. The CDR3 DNA reads as TGCGCCAGCAGCTCCGCGGGCCAGAACACCGGGGAGCTGTTTTTT.

This clonotype has more than one count but fewer than ten. The chain joins TRBV20-1 to TRBJ2-7; D is possibly TRBD2 (6 bases). Germline V gene sequence: CDR1 DFQATT, CDR2 SNEGSKA (reference sequence). V gave up 5 bases and J gave up 5 bases, with 16 bases separating them. This CDR3 is 13 amino acids long. CDR3 DNA: TGCAGTGCTGGGACTGGACCGGCGGACGAGCAGTACGTC. Residues: CSAGTGPADEQYV.

The rearrangement uses TRBV19 and TRBJ2-7; D is perhaps TRBD1 (6 bases). This CDR3 comprises 13 residues. The V end lost 3 bases, the J end lost 4 bases, and 10 bases lay between the germline ends. Germline CDR1 LNHDA, CDR2 SQIVND (reference sequence). This CDR3 is CASSMGTPYEQYF. DNA of the CDR3: TGTGCCAGTAGTATGGGGACACCGTACGAGCAGTACTTC.

As to this clonotype: A much larger clonotype is one base distant, so this may be a read error. The chain recombines TRBV15 with TRBJ2-7; D call uncertain. The CDR3 sequence is 13 residues long. Germline CDR1 reads LNHNV; CDR2 reads YYDKDF (reference sequence). The CDR3 is CATGIFRSSEQYF. The CDR3 bases are TGTGCCACCGGCATTTTCCGTTCCTCCGAGCAGTACTTC.

This clonotype was detected only a few times. V is TRBV28 and J is TRBJ2-7; no definite D call. Germline V CDR1 and CDR2: MDHEN, SYDVKM. V was clipped by 3 bases and J by 3 bases, with 9 bases between them. The CDR3 is made up of 13 amino acids. The CDR3 DNA reads as TGTGCCAGCAGTTTCCCCGAGATCTACGAGCAGTACTTC. This gives the protein CASSFPEIYEQYF.

V gene TRBV13 combines with J gene TRBJ2-1; possible D gene TRBD1, 6 bases. V lost 4 bases to trimming and J lost 5 bases, with 15 bases between them. The CDR3 length is 15 residues. Germline V gene data show CDR1 as PRHDT and CDR2 as FYEKMQ (reference sequence). The CDR3 DNA sequence: TGTGCCAGCAGCTCCGCTCTGGACAGAGACAATGAGCAGTTCTTC. It specifies CASSSALDRDNEQFF.

This clonotype was counted between two and nine times. J is TRBJ2-1 and V is TRBV4-3, with 12 bases lining up with TRBD2. V shed 2 bases, J shed 3 bases, and the junction held 11 bases outside the gene matches. The CDR3 is 19 amino acids. Germline CDR1 LGHNA, CDR2 YSLEER. CDR3 residues: CASSQQFASGRARYNEQFF. DNA of the CDR3: TGCGCCAGCAGCCAACAGTTCGCTAGCGGGAGGGCGCGCTACAATGAGCAGTTCTTC.

The chain carries TRBV6-5 and TRBJ2-3; D might be TRBD1 or TRBD2, each matching 5 bases. The CDR3 is 16 amino acids. Looked up from germline, CDR1 is MNHEY and CDR2 is SVGAGI. Trimming pared 6 bases from V and 0 bases from J, leaving 16 bases between. The CDR3 region has the DNA TGTGCCAGCAGCAGATTTGGGGGTGAAAGCACAGATACGCAGTATTTT. Its translation: CASSRFGGESTDTQYF.

The rearrangement uses TRBV29-1 and TRBJ2-4, with D tentatively TRBD1 or TRBD2 (5 bases each). The V gene's germline CDR1 is SQVTM and CDR2 ANQGSEA. V was clipped by 7 bases and J by 5 bases, with 21 bases between them. There are 15 residues in the CDR3. This CDR3 reads CSAGPSGSSQNIQYF. In nucleotides, the CDR3 is TGCAGCGCGGGGCCCTCGGGAAGTTCCCAAAACATTCAGTACTTC.

The rearrangement uses TRBV7-2 and TRBJ2-2; D remains ambiguous. With 1 base removed from V and 7 bases from J, the gap between germline ends came to 4 bases. The germline V gene has CDR1 SGHTA and CDR2 FQGNSA. This CDR3 is 12 amino acids long. The CDR3 loop is CASSLEVGELFF. The CDR3 DNA reads as TGTGCCAGCAGCTTAGAGGTCGGGGAGCTGTTTTTT. Drawing the rest from reference TRBV7-2 and TRBJ2-2, the complete variable domain is GAGVSQSPSNKVTEKGKDVELRCDPISGHTALYWYRQSLGQGLEFLIYFQGNSAPDKSGLPSDRFSAERTGGSVSTLTIQRTQQEDSAVYLCASSLEVGELFFGEGSRLTVL.

The rearrangement uses TRBV29-1 and TRBJ2-2; no clear D. V was pared by 3 bases and J by 1 base, with 0 bases between. Germline assignment: CDR1 SQVTM and CDR2 ANQGSEA. The CDR3 is 11 residues long. The CDR3 is CSVENTGELFF. DNA for the CDR3: TGCAGCGTTGAGAACACCGGGGAGCTGTTTTTT.

This clonotype occurred many times. The CDR3, as DNA: TGTGCCAGCGGCCGGGGGACGCTCAACTATGGCTACACCTTC. Amino acid sequence: CASGRGTLNYGYTF. The chain recombines TRBV6-5 with TRBJ1-2, with D possibly being TRBD1 (5 bases). The CDR3 is made up of 14 amino acids. Trimming shortened V by 8 bases and J by 2 bases, and 15 bases separated the two germline ends. The germline CDR1 and CDR2 sequences are MNHEY and SVGAGI.

The chain combines TRBV28 with TRBJ2-7; D might be TRBD1 (6 bases). Germline CDR1 is MDHEN and CDR2 is SYDVKM. This CDR3 comprises 12 residues. V lost 10 bases to trimming and J lost 1 base, with 11 bases between them. In DNA form, the CDR3 reads TGTGCCACCAAGACAGGTTCCTACGAGCAGTACTTC. It yields the protein CATKTGSYEQYF.